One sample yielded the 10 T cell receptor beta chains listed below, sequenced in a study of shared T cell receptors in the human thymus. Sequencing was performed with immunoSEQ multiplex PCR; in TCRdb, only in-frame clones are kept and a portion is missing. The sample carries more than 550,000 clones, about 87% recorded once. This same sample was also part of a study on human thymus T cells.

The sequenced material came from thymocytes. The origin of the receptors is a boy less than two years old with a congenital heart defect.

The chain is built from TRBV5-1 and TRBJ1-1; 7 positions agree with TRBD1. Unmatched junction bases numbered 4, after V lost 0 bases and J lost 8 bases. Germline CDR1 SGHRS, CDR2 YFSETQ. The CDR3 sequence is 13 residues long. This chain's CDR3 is CASSLVPGGEAFF. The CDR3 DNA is TGCGCCAGCAGCTTGGTACCAGGGGGGGAAGCTTTCTTT.

The CDR3 DNA reads as TGTGCCAGTAGTATAATCAGGACTAGCAACTACAATGAGCAGTTCTTC. This translates into CASSIIRTSNYNEQFF. The chain recombines TRBV19 with TRBJ2-1; 8 positions match TRBD2. V was clipped by 2 bases and J by 3 bases; unmatched bases: 6. Looked up from germline, CDR1 is LNHDA and CDR2 is SQIVND (reference sequence). This CDR3 has 16 residues. Using reference TRBV19 and TRBJ2-1 for the parts outside the CDR3, the full variable domain is DGGITQSPKYLFRKEGQNVTLSCEQNLNHDAMYWYRQDPGQGLRLIYYSQIVNDFQKGDIAEGYSVSREKKESFPLTVTSAQKNPTAFYLCASSIIRTSNYNEQFFGPGTRLTVL.

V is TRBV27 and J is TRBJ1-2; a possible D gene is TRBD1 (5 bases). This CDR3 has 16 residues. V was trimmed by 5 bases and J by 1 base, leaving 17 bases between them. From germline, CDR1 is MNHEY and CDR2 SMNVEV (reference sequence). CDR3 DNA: TGTGCCAGCAGTACAGTTAGGGCAGGGAATAACTATGGCTACACCTTC. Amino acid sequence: CASSTVRAGNNYGYTF.

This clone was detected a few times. The CDR3 loop reads CASSQARLAGGRGQFF. DNA of the CDR3: TGCGCCAGCAGCCAAGCCCGACTAGCGGGAGGCCGTGGGCAGTTCTTC. The rearrangement uses TRBV4-3 and TRBJ2-1; 13 bases line up with TRBD2. V lost 1 base, J lost 12 bases, and 9 bases stayed unmatched. Germline CDR1 reads LGHNA; CDR2 reads YSLEER. The CDR3 spans 16 residues.

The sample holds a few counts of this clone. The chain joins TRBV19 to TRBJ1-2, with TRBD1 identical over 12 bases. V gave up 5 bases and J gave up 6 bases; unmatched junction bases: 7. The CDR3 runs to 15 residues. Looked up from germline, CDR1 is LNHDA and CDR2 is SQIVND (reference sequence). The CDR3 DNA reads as TGTGCCAGTAGTGGGGGGGACAGGGGGCAGGATGGCTACACCTTC. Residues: CASSGGDRGQDGYTF. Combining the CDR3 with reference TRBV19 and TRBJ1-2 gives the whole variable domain DGGITQSPKYLFRKEGQNVTLSCEQNLNHDAMYWYRQDPGQGLRLIYYSQIVNDFQKGDIAEGYSVSREKKESFPLTVTSAQKNPTAFYLCASSGGDRGQDGYTFGSGTRLTVV.

The CDR3 reads CASSLLGEETSGRYEQYF. The DNA for the CDR3 is TGTGCCAGCAGTCTTCTGGGGGAGGAGACTAGCGGGAGATACGAGCAGTACTTC. The chain couples TRBV27 to TRBJ2-7; 12 positions match TRBD2. The CDR3 length is 18 residues. Per the germline V gene, CDR1 is MNHEY and CDR2 is SMNVEV (reference sequence). V lost 5 bases to trimming and J lost 4 bases; unmatched junction nucleotides: 15.

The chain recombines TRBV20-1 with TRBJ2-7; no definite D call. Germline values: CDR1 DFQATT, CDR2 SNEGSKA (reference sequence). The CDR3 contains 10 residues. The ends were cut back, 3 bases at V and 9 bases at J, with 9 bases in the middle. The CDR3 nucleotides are TGCAGTGCTAGCTCCCCTGTGCAGTACTTC. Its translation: CSASSPVQYF.

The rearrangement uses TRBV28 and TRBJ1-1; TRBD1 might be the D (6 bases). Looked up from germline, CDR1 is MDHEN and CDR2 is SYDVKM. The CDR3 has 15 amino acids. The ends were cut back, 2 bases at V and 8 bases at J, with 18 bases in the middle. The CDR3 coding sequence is TGTGCCAGCAGTTTACGCCTGGCAGGGGTGCAGGAAGCTTTCTTT. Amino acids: CASSLRLAGVQEAFF. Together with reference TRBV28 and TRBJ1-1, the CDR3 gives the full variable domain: DVKVTQSSRYLVKRTGEKVFLECVQDMDHENMFWYRQDPGLGLRLIYFSYDVKMKEKGDIPEGYSVSREKKERFSLILESASTNQTSMYLCASSLRLAGVQEAFFGQGTRLTVV.

This chain's CDR3 is CASSRDRGFYGYTF. DNA of the CDR3: TGCGCCAGCAGTCGGGACAGGGGGTTCTATGGCTACACCTTC. The V call is TRBV5-1, the J call TRBJ1-2, with 11 positions matching TRBD1. The J segment lost 4 bases and the V segment lost 5 bases, leaving 4 bases of the junction unmatched. This CDR3 spans 14 amino acids. The germline CDR1 and CDR2 sequences are SGHRS and YFSETQ.

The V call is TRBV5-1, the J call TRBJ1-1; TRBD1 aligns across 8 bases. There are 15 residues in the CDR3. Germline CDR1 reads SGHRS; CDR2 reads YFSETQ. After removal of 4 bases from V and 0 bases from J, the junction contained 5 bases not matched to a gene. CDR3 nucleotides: TGCGCCAGCAGCCCCTCAGGGGGCCTGAACACTGAAGCTTTCTTT. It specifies CASSPSGGLNTEAFF. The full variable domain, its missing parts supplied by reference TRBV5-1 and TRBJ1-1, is KAGVTQTPRYLIKTRGQQVTLSCSPISGHRSVSWYQQTPGQGLQFLFEYFSETQRNKGNFPGRFSGRQFSNSRSEMNVSTLELGDSALYLCASSPSGGLNTEAFFGQGTRLTVV.